This paragraph covers one T cell receptor (beta chain) sequence. What it binds is unknown. At one end the junction does not follow the germline gene, possibly because of a read error. The read terminates 3 residues before the CDR3 end, so the remaining end is supplied by the germline J gene. The sample belongs to a study of Tregs in tolerant kidney transplant recipients. Study-level points and caveats: Antigen-driven expansion was suggested because donor-specific Tregs expanded more than all Tregs in tolerant patients. Some patients' samples used different primers over time, so nucleotide sequences weren't comparable. Biological reproducibility was not directly addressed in this study. Validation in larger populations is needed because few patients were studied.

Recipient PBMCs carried a CFSE label and met irradiated graft donor PBMCs for six to seven days before FACS sorting. Measured with immunoSEQ multiplex PCR; TCRdb has only the in-frame clones, and not every one. The sample has under 3,500 clones. The germline V gene has CDR1 LGHNA and CDR2 YNFKEQ. The CDR3 has 18 residues. This chain joins TRBV4-2 and TRBJ2-1; 9 nucleotides match TRBD2. This receptor was obtained from a human patient who received a combined kidney and bone marrow transplant. Source: CD8+ T cells from blood cultured with allogeneic cells, taken before the transplant. CDR3 sequence: CASSQDNSGSAPYNEQFF. The sequenced part of the CDR3 DNA is TGCGCCAGCAGCCAAGATAATAGCGGGAGTGCTCCCTACAATGAG.